This T cell receptor beta chain came from a study of beta chain features in type 1 diabetes. The overall study: Patients were similar to healthy donors in age and gender (as well as in cell yields). Examined across all samples were around 110 million sorted cells.

Reverse transcription of all isolated RNA meant that expressed TCRB transcripts were sequenced. Measured with immunoSEQ multiplex PCR; TCRdb has only the in-frame clones, and not every one. Here the sample spans about 650,000 clones, around 11% being singletons. Findings and caveats of the study: Lower insertion and higher deletion counts appeared at VDJ junctions in type 1 diabetes patients. Moderate yet significant TCRB CDR3 shortening was seen in Type 1 diabetes patients in all four CD4+ subsets.

CDR1 SGHTA and CDR2 FQGNSA come from the germline V gene. This CDR3 contains 15 residues. V lost 1 base and J lost 11; bases outside the gene matches: 9. This clone was counted a few times. Its antigen is unidentified. This sequence joins TRBV7-2 and TRBJ1-5, with TRBD1 matching over 9 bases. This TCR came from a young man with type 1 diabetes. Sequences were obtained from naive CD4+ T cells from blood. DNA of the CDR3: TGTGCCAGCAGCTTAGATGACAGGGGGTTCGGGGCCCAGCATTTT. As protein: CASSLDDRGFGAQHF.